The 18 T cell receptor beta chains given below trace back to one sample, sequenced in a study of identical twins. Via MiXCR, TCRdb re-called the 5' RACE reads, giving one row per CDR3 protein. The data show 500,000 to 700,000 distinct CDR3 sequences, about 7% seen once. The sample also formed part of further work on yellow fever vaccine responses in identical twins.

The specimen was PBMCs. All receptors come from a woman younger than 30 in good health.

This clonotype was seen ten or more times. This sequence joins TRBV20-1 and TRBJ2-3, with no clear D. Trimming stripped 8 bases from V and 2 bases from J, with 14 bases between. This CDR3 spans 13 amino acids. Germline CDR1 reads DFQATT; CDR2 reads SNEGSKA (reference sequence). The DNA for the CDR3 is TGCAGTCCCGGGTCTCCTTTCACAGATACGCAGTATTTT. Its protein product is CSPGSPFTDTQYF.

The chain combines TRBV5-1 with TRBJ2-3; no reliable D call. The CDR3 is 10 amino acids. Germline CDR1 SGHRS, CDR2 YFSETQ. The ends were cut back, 0 bases at V and 10 bases at J, with 3 bases in the middle. CDR3 in amino acids: CASSLVAQYF. CDR3 bases: TGCGCCAGCAGCTTGGTGGCGCAGTATTTT.

This clonotype was seen only once. The chain couples TRBV12-3 or TRBV12-4 to TRBJ2-1, with D perhaps TRBD2 (6 bases). The CDR3 loop spans 16 amino acids. The V end lost 5 bases, the J end lost 4 bases, and 18 bases lay between the germline ends. The CDR3 DNA reads as TGTGCCAGCAGTAACCCGGGACTGGCAAGTTACAATGAGCAGTTCTTC. Protein: CASSNPGLASYNEQFF.

The gene calls are TRBV13 and TRBJ1-4; D perhaps matches TRBD1 (5 bases). CDR1 and CDR2 from the germline V gene are PRHDT and FYEKMQ (reference sequence). There are 12 residues in the CDR3. V lost 5 bases and J 13 bases, leaving 14 bases between the germline ends. CDR3 amino acids: CASSAGGGRLFF. CDR3 nucleotide sequence: TGTGCCAGCAGCGCAGGTGGGGGGAGACTGTTTTTT. Complete variable domain (other parts from reference TRBV13 and TRBJ1-4): AAGVIQSPRHLIKEKRETATLKCYPIPRHDTVYWYQQGPGQDPQFLISFYEKMQSDKGSIPDRFSAQQFSDYHSELNMSSLELGDSALYFCASSAGGGRLFFGSGTQLSVL.

As concerns this clonotype: This may arise from a read error, as a much more abundant clone is one base away. V gene TRBV20-1 combines with J gene TRBJ2-3; the D gene is possibly TRBD2 (7 bases). CDR1 is DFQATT, CDR2 SNEGSKA, per germline (reference sequence). This CDR3 has 15 residues. In nucleotides, the CDR3 is TGCAGTGCTAGAGATCCAGCGGGACACACAGATACGCAGAATTTT. Protein: CSARDPAGHTDTQNF.

V gene TRBV29-1 combines with J gene TRBJ1-2; a weak D match, TRBD1 (5 bases). Trimming removed 3 bases from V and 0 bases from J, with 8 bases in between. The length of the CDR3 is 13 residues. The V gene's germline CDR1 is SQVTM and CDR2 ANQGSEA. The CDR3 sequence: CSVDTGSNYGYTF. The CDR3 bases are TGCAGCGTTGATACAGGCTCTAACTATGGCTACACCTTC.

This clonotype was picked up many times. V usage is TRBV12-3 or TRBV12-4 and J usage is TRBJ1-4; D gene unclear. V dropped 5 bases and J dropped 3 bases, with 7 bases sitting between them. This CDR3 is built from 13 residues. CDR3: CASSLQANEKLFF. CDR3 coding DNA: TGTGCCAGCAGTCTCCAGGCTAATGAAAAACTGTTTTTT.

This chain connects TRBV4-1 to TRBJ2-3; D perhaps matches TRBD2 (5 bases). The CDR3 is made up of 15 amino acids. V lost 2 bases and J lost 7, with 16 bases in between. From germline, CDR1 is MGHRA and CDR2 YSYEKL. In nucleotides, the CDR3 is TGCGCCAGCAGCCAACTAGCTGGTTCCCCCAATACGCAGTATTTT. Translated, it gives CASSQLAGSPNTQYF.

This chain links TRBV2 with TRBJ2-7, with D perhaps being TRBD1 or TRBD2 (5 bases each). The V end was cut by 3 bases, the J end by 2 bases, with 8 bases between. CDR1 and CDR2 from the germline V gene are SNHLY and FYNNEI. This CDR3 spans 13 amino acids. The CDR3 sequence is CASSDVGAYEQYF. The CDR3 DNA reads as TGTGCCAGCAGTGACGTGGGGGCCTACGAGCAGTACTTC.

The chain has TRBV19 and TRBJ2-2; 8 positions agree with TRBD1. V lost 4 bases and J lost 2; bases outside the gene matches: 6. The CDR3 consists of 16 residues. Germline CDR1 LNHDA, CDR2 SQIVND (reference sequence). CDR3 amino acids: CASSNDRGTNTGELFF. DNA of the CDR3: TGTGCCAGTAGTAACGACAGGGGAACCAACACCGGGGAGCTGTTTTTT.

This rearrangement joins TRBV3-1 to TRBJ2-1; 9 nucleotides align to TRBD2. Trimming took 0 bases from V and 5 from J; bases not matched to a gene: 5. Germline CDR1 LGHDT, CDR2 YNNKEL (reference sequence). The CDR3 extends over 16 amino acids. DNA for the CDR3: TGTGCCAGCAGCCAAGATTTGGTAGCGGGGGACAATGAGCAGTTCTTC. It codes for CASSQDLVAGDNEQFF.

V usage is TRBV7-2 and J usage is TRBJ1-3, with TRBD1 as a possible D gene (5 bases). In germline, CDR1 is SGHTA, CDR2 FQGNSA. This CDR3 is 15 amino acids long. V was pared by 3 bases and J by 4 bases, with 13 bases between. The CDR3 DNA reads TGTGCCAGCAGCTTCCTTGGGGGGTTCGGAAACACCATATATTTT. Its protein product is CASSFLGGFGNTIYF.

Ten or more counts support this clonotype. This chain links TRBV7-3 with TRBJ2-3; the match to TRBD2 covers 8 bases. Per the germline V gene, CDR1 is SGHTA and CDR2 is FQGTGA. Germline trimming cut 7 bases from V and 1 base from J; bases unmatched to any gene: 1. The length of the CDR3 is 13 residues. This CDR3 reads CASTTSGTDTQYF. In DNA, the CDR3 is TGTGCCAGCACGACTAGCGGCACAGATACGCAGTATTTT.

This clonotype was recorded a few times. This chain joins TRBV5-1 and TRBJ1-2; D is ambiguous. The length of the CDR3 is 14 residues. The germline CDR1 and CDR2 sequences are SGHRS and YFSETQ. The ends were cut back, 4 bases at V and 6 bases at J, with 16 bases in the middle. CDR3 sequence reads: CASSPRTVSDGYTF. CDR3 in DNA: TGCGCCAGCAGCCCAAGGACGGTGTCGGATGGCTACACCTTC.

This clonotype has only a few counts. The chain has TRBV6-1 and TRBJ2-7; 7 bases are a match to TRBD1. This CDR3 has 15 residues. The V segment lost 4 bases and the J segment 3 bases; nucleotides outside the gene matches: 9. Germline assignment: CDR1 MNHNS and CDR2 SASEGT. CDR3 sequence reads: CASSGGTGVDYEQYF. In DNA form, the CDR3 reads TGTGCCAGCAGTGGGGGAACAGGGGTCGACTACGAGCAGTACTTC.

In regard to this clonotype: This could be a read error, since a much larger clone is one nucleotide away. The chain employs TRBV20-1 and TRBJ1-2; D not resolved. This CDR3 region has 11 residues. CDR1 DFQATT and CDR2 SNEGSKA come from the germline V gene (reference sequence). The CDR3, as DNA: TGCAGTGCTAGTTATGGGTGGAGGCCCGGCTTC. Protein: CSASYGWRPGF.

This clonotype has a handful of counts. V and J are TRBV20-1 and TRBJ2-1, with D tentatively TRBD2 (5 bases). The CDR3 spans 15 residues. V lost 0 bases, J lost 7 bases, and 16 bases lay in between. Looked up from germline, CDR1 is DFQATT and CDR2 is SNEGSKA (reference sequence). The CDR3 DNA reads TGCAGTGCTAGAGATGTGAGGGTTCAAGAAAATGAGCAGTTCTTC. Residues: CSARDVRVQENEQFF.

The sample holds many counts of this clonotype. The chain is built from TRBV5-1 and TRBJ2-3; no reliable D call. Germline V gene lookup returns CDR1 SGHRS and CDR2 YFSETQ. The CDR3 contains 17 residues. The germline V and J ends were trimmed by 2 bases and 3 bases, with 19 bases remaining between them. CDR3 DNA: TGCGCCAGCAGCTTTCCGGGTCCGCAAGATTTGACAGATACGCAGTATTTT. This gives the protein CASSFPGPQDLTDTQYF. The whole variable domain, remainder taken from reference TRBV5-1 and TRBJ2-3, is KAGVTQTPRYLIKTRGQQVTLSCSPISGHRSVSWYQQTPGQGLQFLFEYFSETQRNKGNFPGRFSGRQFSNSRSEMNVSTLELGDSALYLCASSFPGPQDLTDTQYFGPGTRLTVL.